The rows below give T cell receptor beta chains drawn from one sample of a study of T cell repertoires in cytomegalovirus infection. TCRdb re-analysed the reads in MiXCR, keeping a single row per CDR3 protein. The table shows approximately 170,000 distinct CDR3 sequences, with about 15% occurring only once. Material: CD8+ T cells from PBMCs. These receptors were collected from a human donor in good health (CMV status not recorded). Some clones in this sample may be carry-over from other donors' samples. CDR3s include the opening cysteine and the closing phenylalanine or tryptophan. A D gene is named only where the DNA matches it firmly.

J,D,V,CDR3
TRBJ2-1,.,TRBV20-1,CSALKRAADEQFF
TRBJ1-1,TRBD1,TRBV9,CASSARQGNTEAFF
TRBJ1-6,.,TRBV4-3,CASSPSTGSKPLHF
TRBJ2-7,.,TRBV7-8,CASRQRSSYEQYF
TRBJ2-5,TRBD2,TRBV6-6,CASSYGTREETQYF
TRBJ2-3,.,TRBV6-2/TRBV6-3,CASSYDSRAGDTQYF
TRBJ2-5,TRBD1,TRBV7-9,CASSRRDRRTETQYF
TRBJ2-3,.,TRBV2,CAIEGGTDTQYF
TRBJ2-2,.,TRBV7-6,CASSLKGLNTGELFF
TRBJ2-7,.,TRBV4-3,CASSQGRGDEQYF
TRBJ2-2,TRBD1,TRBV7-3,CASSPDRGTGELFF
TRBJ2-5,.,TRBV15,CATSNPVETQYF
TRBJ2-1,.,TRBV6-1,CATQPSYNEQFF
TRBJ1-1,.,TRBV12-3/TRBV12-4,CASRLGGTEAFF
TRBJ2-1,TRBD2,TRBV28,CASSSRQGLAGGTRSYNEQFF
TRBJ2-1,.,TRBV7-9,CASSLRENEQFF
TRBJ2-1,TRBD2,TRBV7-2,CASRDPGLEVNEQFF
TRBJ2-1,.,TRBV7-9,CASSATGRTYNEQFF
TRBJ1-1,.,TRBV28,CASSQDRYYTEAFF
TRBJ2-1,TRBD1,TRBV9,CASSSDRGSPNEQFF
TRBJ1-1,.,TRBV7-9,CASSWVRGNTEAFF
TRBJ2-1,TRBD2,TRBV7-9,CASSLAGGWEQFF
TRBJ1-3,.,TRBV29-1,CSVRGGPGNTIYF
TRBJ2-5,TRBD1,TRBV7-9,CASSDRRQGQETQYF
TRBJ2-7,.,TRBV7-8,CASSLIPGGTEGQYF
TRBJ2-3,.,TRBV7-3,CAVGESQNTQYF
TRBJ2-1,.,TRBV14,CASSQDVRWYEQFF
TRBJ2-6,TRBD1,TRBV6-6,CASTRSPDRGFSGANVLTF
TRBJ1-1,.,TRBV6-1,CASRGGALTEAFF
TRBJ1-4,TRBD1,TRBV29-1,CSVERDRDEKLFF
TRBJ2-7,TRBD2,TRBV4-3,CASSQVGTSGRISYEQYF
TRBJ1-6,.,TRBV25-1,CASQTGHSPLHF
TRBJ1-5,.,TRBV12-3/TRBV12-4,CASSLPGSNQSQHF
TRBJ2-1,TRBD2,TRBV6-8,CASSYSTSGGAGDEQFF
TRBJ2-1,.,TRBV7-9,CASSLAGKPDNEQFF
TRBJ2-2,.,TRBV28,CASSQLTATGELFF
TRBJ2-7,.,TRBV2,CASRGGLSYEQYF
TRBJ2-7,.,TRBV29-1,CSVALGTEQYF
TRBJ2-7,.,TRBV7-9,CASSFDAGHSYEQYF
TRBJ1-2,TRBD1,TRBV12-3/TRBV12-4,CASSPERAGGYYGYTF
TRBJ2-7,.,TRBV7-2,CASSPGISYEQYF
TRBJ2-7,.,TRBV28,CASSLSSGEQYF
TRBJ2-3,TRBD2,TRBV7-2,CASSTGTSGATDTQYF
TRBJ1-5,.,TRBV27,CASSLSGGYSNQPQHF
TRBJ1-2,TRBD1,TRBV12-3/TRBV12-4,CASSRGTGAYNYGYTF
TRBJ1-1,.,TRBV12-5,CASGLVRTGTTNTEAFF
TRBJ2-5,.,TRBV6-6,CASSYLRVQETQYF
TRBJ1-1,.,TRBV5-4,CASSLLVSMNTEAFF